One sample yielded the 15 T cell receptor beta chains listed below, sequenced in a study of blood T cell repertoires in COVID-19. The assay was immunoSEQ multiplex PCR, and TCRdb's table has in-frame clones only and misses some. Seen here are a few hundred thousand clones, 70% to 90% observed once, and the top ten hold about 1.2%. Sequenced input: PBMCs or T cells enriched from blood (not recorded which). The origin of the receptors is a woman aged 40 to 50 with acute COVID-19.

This chain links TRBV29-1 with TRBJ2-7, with TRBD1 as a possible D gene (6 bases). This CDR3 has 14 residues. Germline-derived CDR1 and CDR2 are SQVTM and ANQGSEA. Trimming removed 3 bases from V and 1 base from J, with 13 bases in between. CDR3 sequence: CSVDTGSGSYEQYF. The CDR3 DNA follows: TGCAGCGTTGATACAGGGTCAGGGTCCTACGAGCAGTACTTC.

The genes are TRBV11-2 and TRBJ2-3; 10 positions match TRBD2. The CDR3 loop spans 16 amino acids. CDR1 is SGHAT, CDR2 FQNNGV, per germline. V dropped 1 base and J dropped 3; count of bases not matched to a gene: 4. The CDR3 loop is CASSLVGLASTDTQYF. The CDR3 region has the DNA TGTGCCAGCAGCTTAGTGGGACTAGCGAGTACAGATACGCAGTATTTT.

The rearrangement links TRBV5-1 to TRBJ1-4, with D hard to call. This CDR3 region has 14 residues. Per the germline V gene, CDR1 is SGHRS and CDR2 is YFSETQ. Trimming took 5 bases from V and 0 from J, leaving 8 bases between them. The CDR3 nucleotides are TGCGCCAGCAGGGCCGAGGCAACTAATGAAAAACTGTTTTTT. Protein sequence: CASRAEATNEKLFF.

The V gene is TRBV18, the J gene TRBJ1-2; 7 bases map to TRBD1. The V and J ends lost 1 base and 2 bases, in that order; junction bases with no gene match: 1. Per the germline V gene, CDR1 is KGHSH and CDR2 is LQKENI. This CDR3 spans 14 amino acids. The CDR3 region is CASSPRDSNYGYTF. DNA for the CDR3: TGTGCCAGCTCACCACGGGACAGCAACTATGGCTACACCTTC.

CDR3 in amino acids: CASSGGRATGELFF. The CDR3 region has the DNA TGCGCCAGCAGTGGTGGGAGGGCCACCGGGGAGCTGTTTTTT. This chain uses TRBV10-1 with TRBJ2-2; TRBD2 aligns across 7 bases. The junction had 3 bases not matched to a gene; V was cut back by 4 bases and J by 4 bases. The CDR3 runs 14 residues. Germline V lookup: CDR1 WNHNN, CDR2 SYGVQD (reference sequence).

The V call is TRBV5-1, the J call TRBJ2-3; TRBD2 aligns across 13 bases. V shed 5 bases, J shed 1 base, and the junction held 10 bases outside the gene matches. In germline, CDR1 is SGHRS, CDR2 YFSETQ. This CDR3 is built from 18 residues. The CDR3, as DNA: TGCGCCAGCAGATCCCCACTAGCGGGAGGGCCGGGCACAGATACGCAGTATTTT. Amino acids: CASRSPLAGGPGTDTQYF. Using reference TRBV5-1 and TRBJ2-3 for the parts outside the CDR3, the full variable domain is KAGVTQTPRYLIKTRGQQVTLSCSPISGHRSVSWYQQTPGQGLQFLFEYFSETQRNKGNFPGRFSGRQFSNSRSEMNVSTLELGDSALYLCASRSPLAGGPGTDTQYFGPGTRLTVL.

The V call is TRBV10-3, the J call TRBJ2-2; 9 bases map to TRBD1. Germline loops: CDR1 ENHRY, CDR2 SYGVKD. Germline trimming cut 4 bases from V and 3 bases from J; bases unmatched to any gene: 3. The CDR3 has 15 residues. The CDR3 DNA reads TGTGCCATCAGTGTCGACAGGGGGGACACCGGGGAGCTGTTTTTT. This encodes CAISVDRGDTGELFF.

The count of this clone is one. The chain combines TRBV12-3 or TRBV12-4 with TRBJ1-2; tentatively, D is TRBD1 (6 bases). The CDR3 sequence is 13 residues long. Trimming took off 3 bases at V and 6 bases at J, with 11 bases between the two ends. CDR3 sequence (DNA): TGTGCCAGCAGTTTCCGCAGGGGAGATGGCTACACCTTC. Encoded protein: CASSFRRGDGYTF.

The chain combines TRBV28 with TRBJ2-7; D might be TRBD1 (5 bases). The germline V gene has CDR1 MDHEN and CDR2 SYDVKM. This CDR3 has 15 amino acids. V was pared by 1 base and J by 1 base, with 11 bases between. Here the CDR3 reads CASSLSGAKSYEQYF. The CDR3 coding sequence is TGTGCCAGCAGTTTATCTGGGGCTAAATCCTACGAGCAGTACTTC.

The genes are TRBV7-9 and TRBJ1-5; 9 nucleotides agree with TRBD1. There are 16 residues in the CDR3. CDR1 is SEHNR, CDR2 FQNEAQ, per germline (reference sequence). J lost 6 bases, V lost 5 bases, and 11 bases had no gene match. CDR3 amino acids: CASSQNTGGALQPQHF. The CDR3 DNA reads TGTGCCAGCAGCCAGAACACAGGGGGCGCCCTTCAGCCCCAGCATTTT.

V is TRBV7-9 and J is TRBJ1-1, with D perhaps matching TRBD1 (5 bases). Per germline, CDR1 SEHNR and CDR2 FQNEAQ (reference sequence). Trimming took off 1 base at V and 2 bases at J, with 11 bases between the two ends. This CDR3 is built from 15 residues. The CDR3 sequence is CASSLGIGANTEAFF. The DNA for the CDR3 is TGTGCCAGCAGCTTAGGAATTGGGGCTAACACTGAAGCTTTCTTT.

This chain connects TRBV3-1 (or the pseudogene TRBV3-2) to TRBJ2-3; weak D call: TRBD1 (5 bases). The CDR3 consists of 11 residues. CDR1 and CDR2 from the germline V gene are LGHDT and YNNKEL (reference sequence). The germline V and J ends were trimmed by 4 bases and 10 bases, with 9 bases remaining between them. This CDR3 reads CASSLQTAQYF. The CDR3 bases are TGTGCCAGCAGCCTCCAGACAGCGCAGTATTTT.

The CDR3 DNA reads as TGTGCCAGCTCACCGGATCCAGGGCTCAGGCAGCCCCAGCATTTT. Translating gives CASSPDPGLRQPQHF. The rearrangement uses TRBV18 and TRBJ1-5; perhaps TRBD1 as D (5 bases). Germline V gene data show CDR1 as KGHSH and CDR2 as LQKENI. The CDR3 runs to 15 residues. Deletions cut 3 bases from V and 7 bases from J, with 16 bases between.

The genes are TRBV7-9 and TRBJ2-6; 10 nucleotides line up with TRBD1. Germline V gives CDR1 SEHNR, CDR2 FQNEAQ (reference sequence). After removal of 4 bases from V and 0 bases from J, the junction contained 6 bases not matched to a gene. The CDR3 extends over 18 amino acids. CDR3 DNA: TGTGCCAGCAGCTCCCTTGGGACAGGGGACTCTGGGGCCAACGTCCTGACTTTC. It codes for CASSSLGTGDSGANVLTF.

The table lists this clone with a count of one. This sequence joins TRBV6-1 and TRBJ1-2; D gene unclear. This CDR3 comprises 14 residues. V lost 2 bases, J lost 3 bases, and 10 bases lay in between. Germline lookup yields CDR1 MNHNS and CDR2 SASEGT. DNA for the CDR3: TGTGCCAGCAGTGAATTTGCGGGAGACTATGGCTACACCTTC. This codes for CASSEFAGDYGYTF.